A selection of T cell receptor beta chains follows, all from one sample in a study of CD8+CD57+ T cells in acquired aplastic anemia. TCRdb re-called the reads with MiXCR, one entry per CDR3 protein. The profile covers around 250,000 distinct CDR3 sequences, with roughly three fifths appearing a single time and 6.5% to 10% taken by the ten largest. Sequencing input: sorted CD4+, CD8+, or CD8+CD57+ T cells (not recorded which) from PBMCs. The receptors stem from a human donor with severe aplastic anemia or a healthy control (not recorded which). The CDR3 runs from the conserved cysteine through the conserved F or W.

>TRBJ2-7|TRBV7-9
CASSLLTGNSYEQYF
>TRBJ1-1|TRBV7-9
CASIRRQGGNTEAFF
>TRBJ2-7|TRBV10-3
CAISVPSGSSYEQYF
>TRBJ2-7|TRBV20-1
CSGGTPTYEQYF
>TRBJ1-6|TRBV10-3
CAITRGQYNSPLHF
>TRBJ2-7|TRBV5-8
CASSSGVLRGATYEQYF
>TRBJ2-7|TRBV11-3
CASTLPGLGYEQYF
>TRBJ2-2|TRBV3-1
CASSQVRVTGELFF
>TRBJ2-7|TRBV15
CATSRDPSWGAYEQYF
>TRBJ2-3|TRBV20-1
CSARGGTGDTDTQYF
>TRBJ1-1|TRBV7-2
CASSLAGLTEAFF
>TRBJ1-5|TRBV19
CASSISLSSEQPQHF
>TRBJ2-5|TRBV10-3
CAISVGVVKTQYF
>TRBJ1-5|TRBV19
CASSMSLSSNQPQHF
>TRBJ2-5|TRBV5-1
CASSPDRVGQETQYF
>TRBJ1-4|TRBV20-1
CSARTPGQGAEKLFF
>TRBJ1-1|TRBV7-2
CASSPQGFGFDTEAFF
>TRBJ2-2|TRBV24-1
CATSDLSAVGAGELFF
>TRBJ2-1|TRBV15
CATSRDKGGNEQFF
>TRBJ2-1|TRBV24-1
CATSDTDRASYNEQFF
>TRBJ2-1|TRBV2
CASSPSVTGGTNEQFF
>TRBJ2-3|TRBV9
CASSLGGLTDTQYF
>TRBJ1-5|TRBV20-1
CSAREQPNQPQHF
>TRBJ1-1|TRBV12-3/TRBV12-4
CASSTLGVNTEAFF
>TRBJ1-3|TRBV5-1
CASSPEAGNTIYF
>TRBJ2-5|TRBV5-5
CASSFGTLWSNQPQYF
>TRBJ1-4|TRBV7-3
CTSRLARDDEKLFF
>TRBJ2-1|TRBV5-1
CASSTGGAGNEQFF
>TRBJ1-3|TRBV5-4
CASSLDRGTGNTIYF
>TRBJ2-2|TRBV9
CASSTPNTGELFF
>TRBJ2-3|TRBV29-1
CSVGLAGETQYF
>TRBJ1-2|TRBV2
CASSVPTGGFYGYTF
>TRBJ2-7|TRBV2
CASSELPQGGSRYEQYF
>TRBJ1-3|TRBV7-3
CASSQHLTGDSGNTIYF
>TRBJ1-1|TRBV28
CASSFNTEAFF
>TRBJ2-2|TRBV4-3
CASSQEGQTSANTGELFF
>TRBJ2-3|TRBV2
CASGAGAYEQCF
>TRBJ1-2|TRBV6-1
CASSLQGTSDGYTF
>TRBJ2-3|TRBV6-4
CASSEVGGGTDTQYF
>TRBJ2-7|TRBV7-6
CASSAGTSVLSYEQYF
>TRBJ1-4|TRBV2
CASSQQGAWEKLFF
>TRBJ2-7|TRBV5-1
CASSTTTSGPSYEQYF
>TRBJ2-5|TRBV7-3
CASSHGRTQYF
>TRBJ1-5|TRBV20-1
CSASGSYSNQPQHF
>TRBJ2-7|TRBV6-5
CASRPGPDPYEQYF
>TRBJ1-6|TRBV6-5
CASSYSNSLSSYNSPLHF
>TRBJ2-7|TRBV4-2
CASSQGGGSSYEQYF
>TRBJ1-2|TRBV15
CATSRGADGYTF
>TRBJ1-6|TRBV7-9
CASSRKSGGALGSPLHF
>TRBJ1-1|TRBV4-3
CASSLEGNTGAFF